A single TCR beta chain is shown here with its context. This sample is part of a study of identical twins. Each cDNA held unique molecular identifiers, and template switching gave it a universal primer site. Each CDR3 protein is one row after TCRdb ran MiXCR on the 5' RACE reads. The sample has 570,000 or so distinct CDR3 sequences, roughly 9.5% seen once; the top ten hold under 3.5%. The V and J ends lost 1 base and 4 bases respectively, with 11 bases between them. Germline lookup yields CDR1 SEHNR and CDR2 FQNEAQ (reference sequence). The CDR3 has 15 amino acids. The same sample was also used in a study of yellow fever vaccine responses in identical twins. That work adds: After vaccination, twins' T cell response reportedly seemed partly convergent, partly personalized.

This chain uses TRBV7-9 with TRBJ1-5; D is perhaps TRBD1 (6 bases). Input material: PBMCs. This clonotype was obtained from a woman younger than 30 in good health. The CDR3 sequence is CASSLGTRGNQPQHF. Here the CDR3 DNA reads TGTGCCAGCAGCTTAGGGACCAGGGGAAATCAGCCCCAGCATTTT.